Listed here is a single TCR beta chain. Its antigen is unidentified. The data were obtained in a study of graft-versus-host responses after intestinal transplantation. CDR1 is SEHNR and CDR2 is FQNEAQ in the germline V gene (reference sequence). This CDR3 spans 12 amino acids. V lost 4 bases, J lost 4 bases, and 7 bases lay in between. Study findings and constraints: Among circulating GvH clones, peak levels were associated with early post-transplant declines in HvG clones. GvH clones occurred in recipient marrow; some first appeared in ileum or blood. Within the allografts of patients who had graft-donor T cell macrochimerism, graft-versus-host to host-versus-graft clonal ratios were high.

Sequencing was performed with immunoSEQ multiplex PCR; in TCRdb, only in-frame clones are kept and a portion is missing. This table holds over 90,000 clones, more than 85% found once. The rearrangement links TRBV7-9 to TRBJ1-2; no definite D call. The receptor's source is a human donor who received an intestinal transplant. Specimen: unstimulated CD8+ T cells sorted from spleen or lymph node cells, collected before intestinal transplant. The CDR3 sequence: CASSWHSYGYTF. CDR3 in DNA: TGTGCCAGCAGCTGGCACAGCTATGGCTACACCTTC.